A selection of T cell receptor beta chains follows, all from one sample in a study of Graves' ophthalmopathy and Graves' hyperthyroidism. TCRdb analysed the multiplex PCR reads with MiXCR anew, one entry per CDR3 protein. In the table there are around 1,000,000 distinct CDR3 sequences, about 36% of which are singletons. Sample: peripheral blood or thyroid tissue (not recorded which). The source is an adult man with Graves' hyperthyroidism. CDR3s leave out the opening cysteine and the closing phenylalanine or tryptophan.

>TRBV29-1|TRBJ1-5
SVGGGNNQPQH
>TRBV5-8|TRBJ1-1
ASSNGLLWKNTEAF
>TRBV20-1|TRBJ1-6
SARSGTHNSPLH
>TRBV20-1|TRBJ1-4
SARGGGTGPTNEKLF
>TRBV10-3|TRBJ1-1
AIGGEGTETNTEAF
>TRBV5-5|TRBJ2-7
ATSDRWDRRSEQY
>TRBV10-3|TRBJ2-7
AIGASGREEQY
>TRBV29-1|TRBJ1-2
SVNQGARGYT
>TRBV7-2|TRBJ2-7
VSSLQGGTAREQY
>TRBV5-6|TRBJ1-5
ASSLQGAASQPQH
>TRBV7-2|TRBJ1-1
ASSSAPGTEAF